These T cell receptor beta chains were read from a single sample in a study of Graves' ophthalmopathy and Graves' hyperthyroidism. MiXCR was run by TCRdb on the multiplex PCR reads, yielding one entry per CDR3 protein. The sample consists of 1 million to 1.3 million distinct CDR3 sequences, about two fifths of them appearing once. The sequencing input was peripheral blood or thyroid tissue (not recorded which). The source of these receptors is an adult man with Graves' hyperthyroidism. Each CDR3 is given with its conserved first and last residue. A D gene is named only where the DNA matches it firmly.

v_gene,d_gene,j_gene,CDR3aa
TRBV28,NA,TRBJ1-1,CASTVGQQNTEAFF
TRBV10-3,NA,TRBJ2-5,CAIGGRGQETQYF
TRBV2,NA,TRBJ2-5,CASSHHRETIQTQYF
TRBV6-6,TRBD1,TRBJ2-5,CAIGRQGETQYF
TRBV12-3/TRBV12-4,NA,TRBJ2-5,CASKLAGVETQYF
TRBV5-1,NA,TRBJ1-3,CASRKSSGNTIYF
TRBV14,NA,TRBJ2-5,CASTSRGGQETQYF
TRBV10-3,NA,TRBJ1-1,CAISELWKGESAEAFF
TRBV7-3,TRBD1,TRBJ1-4,CAGSDRDRNEKLFF
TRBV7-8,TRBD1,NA,CASSFRDRANEQFF
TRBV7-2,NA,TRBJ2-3,CASRRTSTDTQYF
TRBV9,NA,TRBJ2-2,CASDPEGHPLANTGELFF
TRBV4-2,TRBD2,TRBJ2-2,CASSQESSGIANTGELFF
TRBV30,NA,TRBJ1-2,CAWSVGSGRTYGYTF
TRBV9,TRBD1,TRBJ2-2,CASSVQGAFTGELFF
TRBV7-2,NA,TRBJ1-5,CASSYSKGNANQPQHF
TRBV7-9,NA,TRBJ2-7,CASSSIRGPLSYEQYF
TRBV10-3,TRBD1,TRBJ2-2,CAISGGDRDTGELFF
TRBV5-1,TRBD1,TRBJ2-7,CASSRGQGGEEQYF
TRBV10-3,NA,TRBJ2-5,CAISDGGRAPEYF
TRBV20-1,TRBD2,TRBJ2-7,CSARARGGIFYEQYF
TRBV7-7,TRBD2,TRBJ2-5,CATLAGVWDQETRYF
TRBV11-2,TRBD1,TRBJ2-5,CASSSEPTGGFQETQYF
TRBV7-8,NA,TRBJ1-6,CASSLDSNTPLHF
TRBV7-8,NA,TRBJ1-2,CASSPPRHYGYTF
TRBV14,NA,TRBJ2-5,CASSQGRRDDQETQYF
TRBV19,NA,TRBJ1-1,CASSIDGAGNTEAFF
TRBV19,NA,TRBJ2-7,CASSTLKSGRNSYEQYF
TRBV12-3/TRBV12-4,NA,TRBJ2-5,CASSPLPPKETQYF
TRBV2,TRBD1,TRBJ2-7,CAKGQRSYEQYF
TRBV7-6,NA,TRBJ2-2,CASTPTIGMILRELFF